Below are 13 T cell receptor beta chains sequenced from a single sample in a study of T cells in women clearing cervical HPV infection. Generated by immunoSEQ multiplex PCR, the TCRdb table keeps only in-frame clones and is missing some. This listing includes some 46,000 clones. What was sequenced was blood buffy coat. Receptor source: a woman aged 18 to 75 with a cervical HPV16 infection that either progressed to CIN3+ or cleared (not recorded which).

On this clone: The read halts 3 residues ahead of the CDR3 end, with the missing end drawn from the germline J gene. V usage is TRBV18 and J usage is TRBJ2-1; D remains unclear. The CDR3 spans 13 residues. The V end lost 4 bases, the J end lost 4 bases, and 8 bases lay between the germline ends. In germline, CDR1 is KGHSH, CDR2 LQKENI. Partial CDR3 DNA: TGTGCCAGCTCACGGGCCAAATACAATGAG. This codes for CASSRAKYNE. The whole CDR3 protein reads CASSRAKYNEQFF.

Remarks on this clone: Coverage ceases 3 residues before the CDR3 finishes, and the germline J gene fills in the end. This chain links TRBV7-6 with TRBJ1-1; TRBD1 is a possible D gene (6 bases). The germline V gene has CDR1 SGHVS and CDR2 FNYEAQ. Deletions cut 11 bases from V and 1 base from J, with 17 bases between. The CDR3 totals 14 residues. The CDR3 bases that were read are TGTGCCTCGAAGTACAGGGCTGGGAACACTGAA. It encodes CASKYRAGNTE. The whole CDR3 region reads CASKYRAGNTEAFF. Variable domain in full (rest from reference TRBV7-6 and TRBJ1-1): GAGVSQSPRYKVTKRGQDVALRCDPISGHVSLYWYRQALGQGPEFLTYFNYEAQQDKSGLPNDRFSAERPEGSISTLTIQRTEQRDSAMYRCASKYRAGNTEAFFGQGTRLTVV.

With regard to this clone: The observed sequence ends 3 residues before the CDR3 terminus, with the missing tail filled in from the germline J gene. This rearrangement joins TRBV5-1 to TRBJ2-3, with D perhaps TRBD1 (6 bases). From germline, CDR1 is SGHRS and CDR2 YFSETQ. CDR3 size: 17 residues. The V gene lost 0 bases and the J gene lost 1 base, with 15 bases spanning the gap. The sequenced part of the CDR3 DNA is TGCGCCAGCAGCTTGGTGGGGGCAGGGGATGGCACAGATACG. It specifies CASSLVGAGDGTDT. The complete CDR3 protein is CASSLVGAGDGTDTQYF. The full variable domain, in which reference TRBV5-1 and TRBJ2-3 provide the parts outside the CDR3, is KAGVTQTPRYLIKTRGQQVTLSCSPISGHRSVSWYQQTPGQGLQFLFEYFSETQRNKGNFPGRFSGRQFSNSRSEMNVSTLELGDSALYLCASSLVGAGDGTDTQYFGPGTRLTVL.

Comment on this clone: The sequenced fragment ends 3 residues before the CDR3 boundary, so the rest is inferred from the germline J gene. This chain uses TRBV29-1 with TRBJ2-1; 11 bases agree with TRBD1. J was trimmed by 3 bases and V by 7 bases; bases with no gene match: 2. CDR3 length equals 13 residues. Germline V lookup: CDR1 SQVTM, CDR2 ANQGSEA. Incomplete CDR3 DNA: TGCAGCGCCGGGACAGGGGGCTACAATGAG. Translation gives CSAGTGGYNE. The full-length CDR3 reads as CSAGTGGYNEQFF.

A word on this clone: The read ends 3 residues shy of where the CDR3 ends; the end is completed using the germline J gene. The chain joins TRBV11-2 to TRBJ1-2; TRBD1 agrees at 9 bases. V lost 2 bases, J lost 4 bases, and 5 bases stayed unmatched. Germline CDR1 reads SGHAT; CDR2 reads FQNNGV. This CDR3 spans 15 amino acids. The sequenced CDR3 bases are TGTGCCAGCAGCTTAAGGGGACAGGGCTTCTATGGC. It codes for CASSLRGQGFYG. The CDR3 in full is CASSLRGQGFYGYTF.

A remark on this clone: The DNA ends 3 residues before the CDR3 does, and the rest of the CDR3 is filled in from the germline J gene. The chain links TRBV18 to TRBJ1-2, with a tentative D call TRBD1 (6 bases). The CDR3 has 15 residues. Germline V gives CDR1 KGHSH, CDR2 LQKENI. The chain's CDR3 is CASSGGAAVIYDYTF. Partial CDR3 DNA: TGTGCCAGCTCCGGGGGGGCGGCGGTAATCTACGAC.

Worth noting for this clone: Read coverage stops 3 residues before the CDR3 terminus; the germline J gene supplies the remainder. J is TRBJ1-1 and V is TRBV19; 7 nucleotides agree with TRBD1. V shed 5 bases and J 5 bases; nucleotides not matched to a gene: 2. The CDR3 has 12 residues. CDR1 and CDR2 from the germline V gene are LNHDA and SQIVND (reference sequence). The CDR3 loop is CASSDRVTEAFF. Partial CDR3 DNA: TGTGCCAGTAGTGACAGGGTGACTGAA.

Note on this clone: The CDR3 is cut off 3 residues early in the read; its end comes from the germline J gene. The chain carries TRBV19 and TRBJ1-5, with D unclear. This CDR3 has 14 amino acids. Trimming shortened V by 7 bases and J by 3 bases, and 13 bases separated the two germline ends. The V gene's germline CDR1 is LNHDA and CDR2 SQIVND (reference sequence). The CDR3 DNA, read in part, is TGTGCCAGTAAAGGTAGCAGCCCCAATCAGCCC. This gives the protein CASKGSSPNQP. Given in full, the CDR3 is CASKGSSPNQPQHF.

Turning to this clone: The read terminates 3 residues ahead of where the CDR3 ends, so the germline J gene completes it. The genes are TRBV7-9 and TRBJ2-5, with no clear D. The V end was cut by 4 bases, the J end by 5 bases, with 8 bases between. This CDR3 is 12 amino acids long. Germline assignment: CDR1 SEHNR and CDR2 FQNEAQ (reference sequence). The sequenced CDR3 bases are TGTGCCAGCAGCTCCTTTAGCGAGACC. This codes for CASSSFSET. The complete CDR3 protein is CASSSFSETQYF.

As for this clone: Read data end 3 residues before the CDR3 end; the end is taken from the germline J gene. The chain couples TRBV29-1 to TRBJ1-2, with 7 bases identical to TRBD1. After removal of 5 bases from V and 2 bases from J, the junction contained 5 bases not matched to a gene. CDR1 is SQVTM, CDR2 ANQGSEA, per germline. CDR3 size: 13 residues. The covered CDR3 bases are TGCAGCGTTCCACGGGACAGCAACTATGGC. This codes for CSVPRDSNYG. The full CDR3 is CSVPRDSNYGYTF.

Comments on this clone: The sequence runs out 3 residues before the end of the CDR3; the remainder is reconstructed from the germline J gene. V is TRBV7-3 and J is TRBJ2-3; no firm D call. V gave up 4 bases and J gave up 6 bases, with 11 bases separating them. Germline V lookup: CDR1 SGHTA, CDR2 FQGTGA. This CDR3 spans 13 amino acids. CDR3: CASSSNLADTQYF. CDR3 bases read: TGTGCCAGCAGCTCCAATCTCGCGGATACG.

A note on this clone: The read falls 3 residues short of the CDR3 end, and the missing part is taken from the germline J gene. V and J are TRBV7-9 and TRBJ2-4; 9 bases align to TRBD1. Germline CDR1 reads SEHNR; CDR2 reads FQNEAQ (reference sequence). The CDR3 spans 15 residues. CDR3 protein: CASSLTDRGDYGQYF. The sequenced part of the CDR3 DNA is TGTGCCAGCAGCTTAACGGACAGGGGAGATTATGGT.

The part of the CDR3 DNA that was read is TGCAGTGCGGCCAGGGGGCGCGAG. This encodes CSAARGRE. The whole CDR3 region reads CSAARGREQYF. The V gene is TRBV20-1, the J gene TRBJ2-7; 8 bases are shared with TRBD1. The read halts 3 residues ahead of the CDR3 end, with the missing end drawn from the germline J gene. The CDR3 has 11 amino acids. Germline V CDR1 and CDR2: DFQATT, SNEGSKA (reference sequence). J gave up 6 bases and V 6 bases, and 4 bases lay outside the gene matches.